These 22 T cell receptor beta chains were all obtained from the same sample, sequenced in a study of T cell responses to AZD1222 COVID-19 vaccine. This table comes from immunoSEQ multiplex PCR, and its TCRdb copy is limited to in-frame clones, with some not included. This sample has 150,000 to 200,000 clones, with 85% to 95% found just once. The source was peripheral blood, collected on day 0 of AZD1222 vaccination. Receptors were obtained from an adult in good health.

The J gene is TRBJ1-1, the V gene TRBV28; the D is unclear. Trimming removed 2 bases at V and 4 bases at J, with 11 bases between. CDR1 MDHEN and CDR2 SYDVKM come from the germline V gene. The length of the CDR3 is 14 residues. CDR3 coding DNA: TGTGCCAGCAGTTTAGATGGGGAGGGCACTGAAGCTTTCTTT. Translation gives CASSLDGEGTEAFF.

The chain has TRBV2 and TRBJ1-2, with unresolved D. CDR3 length: 10 residues. V lost 3 bases to trimming and J lost 14 bases, with 10 bases between them. Germline V gene sequence: CDR1 SNHLY, CDR2 FYNNEI. The CDR3 region has the DNA TGTGCCAGCAGTGATCCGGGTGTGACCTTC. Translating gives CASSDPGVTF. Full variable domain (remainder filled in from reference TRBV2 and TRBJ1-2): EPEVTQTPSHQVTQMGQEVILRCVPISNHLYFYWYRQILGQKVEFLVSFYNNEISEKSEIFDDQFSVERPDGSNFTLKIRSTKLEDSAMYFCASSDPGVTFGSGTRLTVV.

The gene calls are TRBV18 and TRBJ1-3, with D unresolved. V was cut by 0 bases and J by 4 bases, with 7 bases left in between. CDR1 is KGHSH and CDR2 is LQKENI in the germline V gene. The CDR3 totals 14 residues. The CDR3 sequence: CASSPPVLGNTIYF. CDR3 nucleotide sequence: TGTGCCAGCTCACCACCGGTCCTAGGAAACACCATATATTTT.

The chain carries TRBV7-2 and TRBJ1-2, with D unresolved. Germline V gene data show CDR1 as SGHTA and CDR2 as FQGNSA. The V gene lost 5 bases and the J gene lost 8 bases, with 18 bases spanning the gap. CDR3 length equals 14 residues. The CDR3: CASSTTRTSSGYTF. The DNA of the CDR3 is TGTGCCAGCAGCACCACCAGGACCTCGTCCGGCTACACCTTC.

The rearrangement links TRBV9 to TRBJ2-2; 8 bases align to TRBD2. Germline CDR1 reads SGDLS; CDR2 reads YYNGEE. CDR3 size: 16 residues. V shed 3 bases, J shed 1 base, and the junction held 5 bases outside the gene matches. The CDR3: CASSDPSGGNTGELFF. Here the CDR3 DNA reads TGTGCCAGCAGCGACCCAAGCGGGGGGAACACCGGGGAGCTGTTTTTT.

This chain connects TRBV19 to TRBJ2-1; TRBD2 matches 11 bases. This CDR3 is built from 15 residues. With V trimmed by 4 bases and J by 9 bases, 8 bases remained unmatched. Germline CDR1 LNHDA, CDR2 SQIVND (reference sequence). The CDR3, as DNA: TGTGCCAGTAGTACATATAGCGGGAGGGCCTTTGAGCAGTTCTTC. Translated, it gives CASSTYSGRAFEQFF.

This chain uses TRBV19 with TRBJ1-4; possibly TRBD1 for D (5 bases). V shed 2 bases and J shed 2 bases, with 12 bases lying between them. CDR3 length: 16 residues. CDR1 LNHDA and CDR2 SQIVND come from the germline V gene (reference sequence). The DNA of the CDR3 is TGTGCCAGTAGTATAAAAGGAGGGGCTACTAATGAAAAACTGTTTTTT. Protein: CASSIKGGATNEKLFF.

The rearrangement joins TRBV4-1 to TRBJ1-1; 8 bases match TRBD1. Germline lookup yields CDR1 MGHRA and CDR2 YSYEKL. J was trimmed by 1 base and V by 0 bases; bases with no gene match: 1. The CDR3 has 15 residues. CDR3 in DNA: TGCGCCAGCAGCCAAGATGACAGGGGGAACACTGAAGCTTTCTTT. Translation: CASSQDDRGNTEAFF.

The J gene is TRBJ1-1, the V gene TRBV5-1, with 7 bases fitting TRBD1. Trimming cost V 5 bases and J 3 bases; bases outside gene matches: 4. CDR1 is SGHRS and CDR2 is YFSETQ in the germline V gene. This CDR3 contains 13 residues. DNA of the CDR3: TGCGCCAGCAGACCCGACAGGGACACTGAAGCTTTCTTT. Translated: CASRPDRDTEAFF.

The V call is TRBV7-2, the J call TRBJ1-5; a possible D gene is TRBD1 (6 bases). This CDR3 region has 18 residues. Germline CDR1 is SGHTA and CDR2 is FQGNSA. V was shortened by 2 bases and J by 3 bases, with 20 bases between the two germline ends. CDR3 coding DNA: TGTGCCAGCAGCTTATATTGGTCTTCGGGACAATCCAATCAGCCCCAGCATTTT. Protein sequence: CASSLYWSSGQSNQPQHF.

The chain couples TRBV19 to TRBJ1-4; TRBD1 matches at 7 bases. CDR3 length: 15 amino acids. Looked up from germline, CDR1 is LNHDA and CDR2 is SQIVND (reference sequence). The junction had 8 bases not matched to a gene; V was cut back by 5 bases and J by 5 bases. The CDR3 region is CASSDVGQDNEKLFF. In nucleotides, the CDR3 is TGTGCCAGTAGTGATGTAGGACAGGACAATGAAAAACTGTTTTTT.

The J gene is TRBJ1-1, the V gene TRBV2; TRBD1 matches 7 bases. Germline V gives CDR1 SNHLY, CDR2 FYNNEI. V gave up 6 bases and J gave up 4 bases; unmatched junction bases: 8. This CDR3 comprises 14 residues. The CDR3 here is CASRSRQGGTEAFF. For the CDR3, the DNA is TGTGCCAGCAGGAGCCGACAGGGAGGCACTGAAGCTTTCTTT.

The chain has TRBV2 and TRBJ1-1, with D hard to call. The CDR3 spans 12 residues. The germline gives CDR1 SNHLY, CDR2 FYNNEI. Trimming stripped 8 bases from V and 4 bases from J, with 11 bases between. The DNA for the CDR3 is TGTGCCAGCGGGTTATATAGCACTGAAGCTTTCTTT. Protein: CASGLYSTEAFF.

V usage is TRBV7-9 and J usage is TRBJ1-2; a weak D match, TRBD1 (5 bases). The CDR3 runs 15 residues. The V and J ends lost 2 bases and 5 bases respectively, with 15 bases between them. Germline V gives CDR1 SEHNR, CDR2 FQNEAQ (reference sequence). DNA of the CDR3: TGTGCCAGCAGCTTAACAGGACGGAGAACATATGGCTACACCTTC. This gives the protein CASSLTGRRTYGYTF.

The rearrangement joins TRBV2 to TRBJ1-1; D is ambiguous. CDR3 length equals 14 residues. V was shortened by 4 bases and J by 1 base, with 10 bases between the two germline ends. Germline V gives CDR1 SNHLY, CDR2 FYNNEI. The CDR3 loop reads CASSGSAGNTEAFF. The CDR3 DNA reads as TGTGCCAGCAGTGGGTCGGCAGGGAACACTGAAGCTTTCTTT.

CDR3 sequence: CASSSTVDTEAFF. DNA of the CDR3: TGTGCCAGCTCGTCGACAGTAGACACTGAAGCTTTCTTT. This sequence joins TRBV18 and TRBJ1-1; tentatively, D is TRBD1 (5 bases). V was trimmed by 6 bases and J by 3 bases, leaving 11 bases between them. Germline V gene sequence: CDR1 KGHSH, CDR2 LQKENI. CDR3 size: 13 residues.

The DNA of the CDR3 is TGCGCCAGCAGTTGGACAGGGAATGAAAAACTGTTTTTT. It specifies CASSWTGNEKLFF. The rearrangement links TRBV10-2 to TRBJ1-4, with TRBD1 matching 8 bases. This CDR3 comprises 13 residues. Germline V lookup: CDR1 WSHSY, CDR2 SAAADI. J was trimmed by 5 bases and V by 5 bases; bases with no gene match: 1.

This clone has a single count. The chain is built from TRBV29-1 and TRBJ2-5; TRBD2 aligns across 8 bases. CDR1 and CDR2 from the germline V gene are SQVTM and ANQGSEA. The CDR3 spans 12 residues. V shed 8 bases, J shed 2 bases, and the junction held 4 bases outside the gene matches. The CDR3 DNA is TGCAGCACCGGGAGGGGGCAAGAGACCCAGTACTTC. Residues: CSTGRGQETQYF.

V is TRBV6-6 and J is TRBJ2-3, with D hard to call. The CDR3 has 11 amino acids. The V gene's germline CDR1 is MNHNY and CDR2 SVGAGI (reference sequence). Trimming pared 8 bases from V and 3 bases from J, leaving 6 bases between. As DNA, the CDR3 is TGTGCCAGCCTCAGAACAGATACGCAGTATTTT. This gives the protein CASLRTDTQYF.

This chain connects TRBV13 to TRBJ1-4, with TRBD1 as a possible D gene (5 bases). CDR1 is PRHDT, CDR2 FYEKMQ, per germline (reference sequence). The CDR3 is 16 amino acids. Trimming cost V 0 bases and J 1 base, with 9 bases left between them. As DNA, the CDR3 is TGTGCCAGCAGCTTAGGGGTCAGGGTAACTAATGAAAAACTGTTTTTT. Its translation is CASSLGVRVTNEKLFF.

V and J are TRBV7-9 and TRBJ1-4; D remains ambiguous. From germline, CDR1 is SEHNR and CDR2 FQNEAQ (reference sequence). Deletions cut 1 base from V and 14 bases from J, with 17 bases between. The CDR3 is made up of 14 amino acids. The CDR3 region has the DNA TGTGCCAGCAGCTTAGACGGTGGCCAGGCGACGCTGTTTTTT. Translating it yields CASSLDGGQATLFF.

The V gene is TRBV11-2, the J gene TRBJ2-5; possible D gene TRBD2, 7 bases. The CDR3 contains 15 residues. Germline CDR1 is SGHAT and CDR2 is FQNNGV. The V end lost 1 base, the J end lost 2 bases, and 11 bases lay between the germline ends. The CDR3 DNA is TGTGCCAGCAGCTTAGCGGGGGGCTTACAAGAGACCCAGTACTTC. As protein: CASSLAGGLQETQYF.